This T cell receptor (beta chain) came from a study of blood T cell repertoires in COVID-19. Study context: There were acute and convalescent COVID-19 samples, and they came from the United States, Italy and Spain. In each case, the material was cDNA or gDNA derived from T cells, B-cell-depleted T cells, or PBMCs.

Germline V gene sequence: CDR1 SGHAT, CDR2 FQNNGV. The CDR3 has 17 amino acids. The trim removed 0 bases at V and 2 bases at J, leaving 8 bases unmatched. Original methodology: Estimates of nucleated cell counts were drawn from the amplification of reference gene primers. Method: immunoSEQ multiplex PCR; TCRdb's copy keeps in-frame clones and lacks some. V, J and clone size reflect that table, while D and trimming were determined from the DNA. The repertoire includes approximately 200,000 clones, 80% of them detected once, and around 7% sits in the top ten. Those who participated ranged in age from roughly 18 to 100 years and resided in 20 to 30 US areas.

This TCR derives from a woman aged 40 to 50 with acute COVID-19. Sequenced: PBMCs or T cells enriched from blood (not recorded which). V is TRBV11-2 and J is TRBJ1-2; 8 bases line up with TRBD1. CDR3 in amino acids: CASSLERGQGQNYGYTF. The CDR3 nucleotides are TGTGCCAGCAGCTTAGAACGTGGACAGGGACAGAACTATGGCTACACCTTC.